These 3 T cell receptor beta chains were sequenced from one sample in a study of cytomegalovirus exposure and HLA in healthy donors. It was with 60 Vbeta and 13 Jbeta primers that the PCR ran. Generated by immunoSEQ multiplex PCR, the TCRdb table keeps only in-frame clones and is missing some. Of about 55,000 clones in the sample, nearly 85% were seen once. The sequenced material came from PBMCs. The receptors come from a man aged 25-40 years in good health and CMV-seronegative.

The CDR3 DNA reads TGTGCCAGCAGCCCTACCTCGAGGTCTAATTCACCCCTCCACTTT. Protein sequence: CASSPTSRSNSPLHF. This chain uses TRBV5-4 with TRBJ1-6; D is uncertain. This CDR3 is 15 amino acids long. The V gene lost 4 bases and the J gene lost 6 bases, with 14 bases spanning the gap. In germline, CDR1 is SGHNT, CDR2 YYREEE (reference sequence).

The rearrangement uses TRBV2 and TRBJ2-2, with 7 bases lining up with TRBD2. The germline V gene has CDR1 SNHLY and CDR2 FYNNEI. V trimming: 10 bases; J trimming: 5 bases; junction bases outside the gene matches: 10. CDR3 length: 14 residues. The CDR3 DNA follows: TGTGCCACACGCACGGGAGGAAGGACCGGGGAGCTGTTTTTT. Its protein is CATRTGGRTGELFF.

The chain carries TRBV10-3 and TRBJ2-5, with no clear D. CDR1 and CDR2 from the germline V gene are ENHRY and SYGVKD. The length of the CDR3 is 13 residues. V lost 0 bases, J lost 2 bases, and 4 bases lay in between. The CDR3: CAISESLQETQYF. The CDR3 DNA reads TGTGCCATCAGTGAGTCACTACAAGAGACCCAGTACTTC.